These 29 T cell receptor beta chains were all obtained from the same sample, sequenced in a study of T and B cells in COVID-19 patients. Each TRB amplification used roughly 250-550 ng of genomic DNA from blood. BIOMED2 TRB-A/B primer pools were used in multiplex TRB PCR. In TCRdb, the multiplex PCR reads were re-called with MiXCR into one record per CDR3 protein. The sample lists several thousand distinct CDR3 sequences, approximately 26% seen once, with more than 9% in the top ten. The sample taken for sequencing was blood. The source of these receptors is a human donor with active COVID-19.

V usage is TRBV18 and J usage is TRBJ2-7; D is uncertain. V lost 1 base to trimming and J lost 1 base, with 17 bases between them. The CDR3 runs to 17 residues. Germline loops: CDR1 KGHSH, CDR2 LQKENI. This CDR3 reads CASSPRMAMGSSYEQYF. Written as DNA, the CDR3 is TGTGCCAGCTCACCACGGATGGCAATGGGAAGTTCCTACGAGCAGTACTTC.

By proportion, this clonotype is medium-sized (0.01 to 0.1%). The rearrangement links TRBV5-1 to TRBJ2-6, with TRBD1 matching 9 bases. V was clipped by 0 bases and J by 0 bases; unmatched bases: 4. Germline CDR1 reads SGHRS; CDR2 reads YFSETQ. CDR3 length equals 18 residues. In nucleotides, the CDR3 is TGCGCCAGCAGCTTGGTAGGGGACAGGGCCTCTGGGGCCAACGTCCTGACTTTC. Translation: CASSLVGDRASGANVLTF. The full variable domain, rest sourced from reference TRBV5-1 and TRBJ2-6, is KAGVTQTPRYLIKTRGQQVTLSCSPISGHRSVSWYQQTPGQGLQFLFEYFSETQRNKGNFPGRFSGRQFSNSRSEMNVSTLELGDSALYLCASSLVGDRASGANVLTFGAGSRLTVL.

This clonotype is deemed medium-sized. The V and J genes are TRBV5-4 and TRBJ2-1; D is unclear. The germline V and J ends were trimmed by 0 bases and 7 bases, with 8 bases remaining between them. Germline V gives CDR1 SGHNT, CDR2 YYREEE (reference sequence). This CDR3 is 13 amino acids long. CDR3 residues: CASSLAALNEQFF. Written as DNA, the CDR3 is TGTGCCAGCAGCTTGGCCGCGCTTAATGAGCAGTTCTTC.

This clonotype is classed as medium-sized. The chain is built from TRBV19 and TRBJ1-2; the D is unclear. V was cut by 1 base and J by 4 bases, with 10 bases left in between. The germline gives CDR1 LNHDA, CDR2 SQIVND (reference sequence). The CDR3 totals 14 residues. The CDR3 bases are TGTGCCAGTAGTATAGCCCCTACCGTCTATGGCTACACCTTC. This sequence encodes CASSIAPTVYGYTF.

This chain connects TRBV5-1 to TRBJ2-5; 10 nucleotides line up with TRBD1. CDR1 and CDR2 from the germline V gene are SGHRS and YFSETQ. The junction had 3 bases not matched to a gene; V was cut back by 4 bases and J by 3 bases. CDR3 size: 14 residues. This CDR3 reads CASSPGTGEETQYF. The CDR3 DNA is TGCGCCAGCAGCCCCGGGACAGGGGAAGAGACCCAGTACTTC.

This clonotype is medium-sized. The genes are TRBV5-5 and TRBJ2-3; tentative D call: TRBD1 (6 bases). V was trimmed by 2 bases and J by 4 bases, leaving 11 bases between them. Germline V gene sequence: CDR1 SGHKS, CDR2 YYEKEE (reference sequence). The CDR3 runs 14 residues. CDR3 nucleotide sequence: TGTGCCAGCAGCTTACCAGGGGCTGCAGATACGCAGTATTTT. Translation: CASSLPGAADTQYF.

This chain connects TRBV20-1 to TRBJ2-5; possible D gene TRBD1, 5 bases. Trimming pared 3 bases from V and 0 bases from J, leaving 14 bases between. Per germline, CDR1 DFQATT and CDR2 SNEGSKA (reference sequence). The CDR3 contains 15 residues. As DNA, the CDR3 is TGCAGTGCTAGGGGGCACAGCTGGTACCAAGAGACCCAGTACTTC. It is translated as CSARGHSWYQETQYF.

This clonotype turned up a few times. This chain links TRBV27 with TRBJ2-3, with a tentative D call TRBD2 (5 bases). The CDR3 extends over 15 amino acids. V shed 4 bases and J shed 2 bases, with 13 bases lying between them. Germline V gives CDR1 MNHEY, CDR2 SMNVEV (reference sequence). CDR3 DNA sequence: TGTGCCAGCAGTTATAGGGAGTCCCACACAGATACGCAGTATTTT. Translated: CASSYRESHTDTQYF.

This clonotype has only a few counts. The chain recombines TRBV24-1 with TRBJ2-7; the match to TRBD1 covers 10 bases. V shed 4 bases and J 3 bases; nucleotides not matched to a gene: 5. From germline, CDR1 is KGHDR and CDR2 SFDVKD. The CDR3 extends over 15 amino acids. This chain's CDR3 is CATSDPGQGNYEQYF. The CDR3 region has the DNA TGTGCCACCAGTGACCCGGGACAGGGGAACTACGAGCAGTACTTC.

The chain joins TRBV20-1 to TRBJ2-7; D is unclear. V lost 1 base, J lost 3 bases, and 7 bases lay in between. CDR3 length: 12 residues. Germline CDR1 and CDR2: DFQATT and SNEGSKA (reference sequence). This CDR3 is CSARVVVYEQYF. The CDR3 region has the DNA TGCAGTGCTAGAGTCGTGGTCTACGAGCAGTACTTC.

The V gene is TRBV4-2, the J gene TRBJ1-6, with a tentative D call TRBD1 (6 bases). With 4 bases removed from V and 7 bases from J, the gap between germline ends came to 17 bases. Per germline, CDR1 LGHNA and CDR2 YNFKEQ. The CDR3 runs to 16 residues. The CDR3 region is CASSPNQVGGNSPLHF. The CDR3 DNA reads as TGTGCCAGCAGCCCCAATCAGGTAGGGGGGAATTCACCCCTCCACTTT.

V is TRBV12-3 or TRBV12-4 and J is TRBJ2-1; the D gene is possibly TRBD1 (6 bases). This CDR3 is built from 15 residues. V was shortened by 6 bases and J by 3 bases, with 15 bases between the two germline ends. The CDR3: CASSLTGSVYNEQFF. CDR3 in DNA: TGTGCCAGCAGCCTTACAGGGTCTGTCTACAATGAGCAGTTCTTC.

A word on this clonotype: Given a much more abundant clone one base away, this may be a read error. The chain has TRBV6-2 or TRBV6-3 and TRBJ2-3; D is possibly TRBD1 (5 bases). The CDR3 has 14 amino acids. V shed 6 bases and J shed 2 bases, with 12 bases lying between them. The germline V gene has CDR1 MNHEY and CDR2 SVGEGT. CDR3: CASRPQGPTDTQYF. DNA for the CDR3: TGTGCCAGCAGACCGCAGGGCCCCACAGATACGCAGTATTTT.

By share, this clonotype ranks as medium-sized. For the CDR3, the DNA is TGTGCCACCAGCAGAGCGAGGACTAGCGGGGGCCCCGTAGATACGCAGTATTTT. Its protein product is CATSRARTSGGPVDTQYF. The chain combines TRBV15 with TRBJ2-3, with 13 bases that match TRBD2. V shed 1 base, J shed 5 bases, and the junction held 9 bases outside the gene matches. The CDR3 runs to 18 residues. Germline CDR1 LNHNV, CDR2 YYDKDF (reference sequence).

This clonotype is medium-sized. V gene TRBV7-6 combines with J gene TRBJ2-7, with 7 nucleotides matching TRBD1. CDR1 SGHVS and CDR2 FNYEAQ come from the germline V gene. The CDR3 has 16 residues. Losses at the gene ends were 2 bases for V and 3 bases for J; bases not matched to a gene: 10. The CDR3 sequence is CASSLQSGQDFYEQYF. For the CDR3, the DNA is TGTGCCAGCAGCTTACAGTCTGGACAGGACTTCTACGAGCAGTACTTC. The complete variable domain, with remaining parts taken from reference TRBV7-6 and TRBJ2-7, reads GAGVSQSPRYKVTKRGQDVALRCDPISGHVSLYWYRQALGQGPEFLTYFNYEAQQDKSGLPNDRFSAERPEGSISTLTIQRTEQRDSAMYRCASSLQSGQDFYEQYFGPGTRLTVT.

The rearrangement joins TRBV29-1 to TRBJ2-3; TRBD2 is a possible D gene (7 bases). The CDR3 contains 18 residues. Germline V gene sequence: CDR1 SQVTM, CDR2 ANQGSEA. V lost 1 base and J 0 bases, leaving 20 bases between the germline ends. The chain's CDR3 is CSVEGAMGGGTSTDTQYF. CDR3 nucleotide sequence: TGCAGCGTTGAAGGGGCCATGGGGGGGGGCACTAGCACAGATACGCAGTATTTT.

The V call is TRBV6-2 or TRBV6-3, the J call TRBJ2-7; 7 bases agree with TRBD1. This CDR3 has 13 amino acids. In germline, CDR1 is MNHEY, CDR2 SVGEGT. J was trimmed by 9 bases and V by 0 bases; bases with no gene match: 5. CDR3 residues: CASSYSEGGGQYF. The CDR3 bases are TGTGCCAGCAGTTACTCGGAAGGGGGCGGGCAGTACTTC.

The rearrangement joins TRBV20-1 to TRBJ2-3; maybe TRBD2 (7 bases). The CDR3 has 15 residues. From germline, CDR1 is DFQATT and CDR2 SNEGSKA (reference sequence). Deletions cut 7 bases from V and 4 bases from J, with 21 bases between. The CDR3 spells CSGSPRGGAPDTQYF. In DNA, the CDR3 is TGCAGTGGAAGCCCTAGAGGGGGGGCCCCAGATACGCAGTATTTT.

The rearrangement joins TRBV28 to TRBJ1-4; no clear D. V was shortened by 7 bases and J by 8 bases, with 8 bases between the two germline ends. The CDR3 is 11 residues long. Germline V gene lookup returns CDR1 MDHEN and CDR2 SYDVKM. For the CDR3, the DNA is TGTGCCAGCACCTCCGGGGAAAAACTGTTTTTT. It translates to CASTSGEKLFF.

This clonotype is deemed medium-sized. The chain is built from TRBV18 and TRBJ2-7, with D perhaps given as TRBD1 or TRBD2 (7 bases each). Germline V gene lookup returns CDR1 KGHSH and CDR2 LQKENI. There are 14 residues in the CDR3. Trimming stripped 3 bases from V and 4 bases from J, with 13 bases between. The DNA for the CDR3 is TGTGCCAGCTCACCCCAGGGGGGGAGGTACGAGCAGTACTTC. Translated: CASSPQGGRYEQYF.

With respect to this clonotype: The junction and the germline gene differ at one end; a read error may be behind it. As DNA, the CDR3 is TGCAGTGTTAGAGACAGGGGGAACACTGAAGCTTTCTTT. Its protein product is CSVRDRGNTEAFF. This chain joins TRBV20-1 and TRBJ1-1; 8 nucleotides align to TRBD1. This CDR3 comprises 13 residues. Looked up from germline, CDR1 is DFQATT and CDR2 is SNEGSKA (reference sequence).

This clonotype is labeled as medium-sized. The chain is built from TRBV5-6 and TRBJ2-3, with D unresolved. The V and J ends lost 3 bases and 3 bases respectively, with 2 bases between them. The CDR3 covers 11 residues. Germline-derived CDR1 and CDR2 are SGHDT and YYEEEE. CDR3 residues: CASSWTDTQYF. DNA for the CDR3: TGTGCCAGCAGCTGGACAGATACGCAGTATTTT.

This chain connects TRBV6-2 or TRBV6-3 to TRBJ2-5, with D hard to call. Germline V gene data show CDR1 as MNHEY and CDR2 as SVGEGT. This CDR3 is 11 amino acids long. With 3 bases removed from V and 4 bases from J, the gap between germline ends came to 3 bases. CDR3 protein: CASSYGETQYF. Written as DNA, the CDR3 is TGTGCCAGCAGTTATGGAGAGACCCAGTACTTC.

This clonotype is medium-sized in the sample. The CDR3 bases are TGTGCCAGTAGTATTGCGGCCGTGAGAAAGGAGACCCAGTACTTC. Its translation: CASSIAAVRKETQYF. V gene TRBV19 combines with J gene TRBJ2-5; unclear D gene. The CDR3 consists of 15 residues. With 3 bases removed from V and 5 bases from J, the gap between germline ends came to 16 bases. Germline V CDR1 and CDR2: LNHDA, SQIVND (reference sequence).

This clonotype was counted only a few times. The chain is built from TRBV5-1 and TRBJ2-3, with 9 bases matching TRBD2. The junction had 7 bases not matched to a gene; V was cut back by 0 bases and J by 8 bases. CDR3 length: 15 amino acids. The germline V gene encodes CDR1 SGHRS and CDR2 YFSETQ. The CDR3 coding sequence is TGCGCCAGCAGCTTGGGCGGGGGGGCCGAAAGTACGCAGTATTTT. Protein sequence: CASSLGGGAESTQYF.

This clonotype has more than one count but fewer than ten. The chain joins TRBV7-9 to TRBJ1-4; possible D gene TRBD1, 6 bases. In germline, CDR1 is SEHNR, CDR2 FQNEAQ (reference sequence). The CDR3 has 14 amino acids. Between the trimmed V and J ends, which lost 10 bases and 4 bases, there was a span of 16 bases. The CDR3 protein is CATSWGGGNEKLFF. CDR3 in DNA: TGTGCCACCTCATGGGGGGGCGGTAATGAAAAACTGTTTTTT.

This clonotype has just a few counts. This chain joins TRBV5-1 and TRBJ1-4; D unresolved. Germline CDR1 is SGHRS and CDR2 is YFSETQ. V lost 6 bases and J lost 5, with 17 bases in between. This CDR3 contains 15 residues. The CDR3 DNA sequence: TGCGCCAGCAAGACGGCCCTCTCGCCCAATGAAAAACTGTTTTTT. It encodes CASKTALSPNEKLFF.

The V and J genes are TRBV5-1 and TRBJ2-5; perhaps TRBD2 as D (5 bases). Trimming shortened V by 0 bases and J by 5 bases, and 11 bases separated the two germline ends. The germline V gene has CDR1 SGHRS and CDR2 YFSETQ. The length of the CDR3 is 14 residues. The CDR3 reads CASSLDPSGETQYF. CDR3 nucleotide sequence: TGCGCCAGCAGCTTGGACCCGTCGGGGGAGACCCAGTACTTC.

Within the sample, this clonotype is medium-sized. The J gene is TRBJ1-3, the V gene TRBV19; no definite D call. The CDR3 length is 13 residues. With 5 bases removed from V and 2 bases from J, the gap between germline ends came to 7 bases. CDR1 LNHDA and CDR2 SQIVND come from the germline V gene (reference sequence). The CDR3 DNA sequence: TGTGCCAGTAGTTTTAACACTGGAAACACCATATATTTT. The encoded protein is CASSFNTGNTIYF.